This T cell receptor beta chain was sequenced during a study of CD8 T cells in Susac syndrome. TCR beta sequences were obtained from blood CD8+ and CD4+ T cells. The RNA, about 0.5 to 1 ug, was put through reverse transcription using random hexamers. Across 54 Vbeta and 13 Jbeta, immunoSEQ multiplex PCR amplified TCR beta CDR3. TCRdb re-analysed the immunoSEQ multiplex PCR reads in MiXCR, keeping a single row per CDR3 protein. The sample contains some 300,000 distinct CDR3 sequences, around 89% of which appear only once. This clonotype was obtained from a human donor with multiple sclerosis. The specimen sequenced was CD8+ T cells from PBMCs.

CDR3 coding DNA: TGCAGCGTTGAAGCCCAGGACAGGGCCCTTACTTACAATGAGCAGTTCTTC. Translation gives CSVEAQDRALTYNEQFF. This chain joins TRBV29-1 and TRBJ2-1; 8 bases are a match to TRBD1. This CDR3 is built from 17 residues. Germline trimming cut 1 base from V and 4 bases from J; bases unmatched to any gene: 12. CDR1 and CDR2 from the germline V gene are SQVTM and ANQGSEA.